The 18 T cell receptor beta chains listed next were all sequenced from one sample in a study of tumor-infiltrating lymphocytes in primary liver carcinoma. Blood RNA came from unsorted whole blood; germline DNA was also extracted. cDNA specific to TCR beta was made from 450 to 500 ng of total RNA, with a constant-region primer employed for priming. Slightly modified ARM-PCR, run as three nested multiplex PCR rounds, produced the TCR beta libraries. Researchers ran the first two PCR rounds for roughly 10 cycles each with TRBV1-TRBV30 forward primers and a C-beta reverse primer. TCRdb re-called the multiplex PCR reads with MiXCR, one entry per CDR3 protein. Altogether approximately 300,000 distinct CDR3 sequences are present, around three fifths being singletons, with the ten largest covering roughly 9%. Sequencing was done on a sample of peripheral blood. Receptors were obtained from a man aged 40-55 years with primary liver carcinoma and hepatitis B virus infection.

The V and J genes are TRBV6-2 or TRBV6-3 and TRBJ2-7; 7 nucleotides match TRBD1. The CDR3 consists of 16 residues. Looked up from germline, CDR1 is MNHEY and CDR2 is SVGEGT. V was pared by 4 bases and J by 0 bases, with 9 bases of the junction left unmatched. The CDR3 sequence is CASSFLLDRSSYEQYF. The CDR3 DNA is TGTGCCAGCAGTTTTCTCCTGGACAGGAGCTCCTACGAGCAGTACTTC.

In its sample, this clonotype was seen many times. The chain has TRBV6-5 and TRBJ2-3; no clear D. This CDR3 has 11 amino acids. With 6 bases removed from V and 6 bases from J, the gap between germline ends came to 7 bases. CDR1 and CDR2 from the germline V gene are MNHEY and SVGAGI. CDR3 protein: CASRVSDTQYF. The CDR3 region has the DNA TGTGCCAGCAGGGTCTCGGATACGCAGTATTTT.

About this clonotype itself: A clone one base away is much larger, so this may be a read error. The chain couples TRBV29-1 to TRBJ2-1, with a possible D match to TRBD1 (6 bases). The CDR3 sequence is 11 residues long. Deletions cut 6 bases from V and 12 bases from J, with 15 bases between. Germline lookup yields CDR1 SQVTM and CDR2 ANQGSEA. CDR3 in amino acids: CSVAYRDAQFF. In DNA, the CDR3 is TGCAGCGTCGCCTACAGGGACGCGCAGTTCTTC.

The rearrangement joins TRBV29-1 to TRBJ2-6; the match to TRBD1 covers 9 bases. The CDR3 has 16 residues. Germline assignment: CDR1 SQVTM and CDR2 ANQGSEA. V lost 6 bases and J lost 4; bases outside the gene matches: 10. CDR3 residues: CSVSTGTGPGANVLTF. CDR3 DNA: TGCAGCGTCTCTACCGGGACAGGGCCCGGGGCCAACGTCCTGACTTTC.

Details on this clonotype: The junction and the germline gene differ at one end; a read error may be behind it. The genes are TRBV10-3 and TRBJ2-1; D tentatively reads TRBD1 or TRBD2 (6 bases each). The CDR3 has 16 amino acids. CDR1 ENHRY and CDR2 SYGVKD come from the germline V gene. CDR3 coding DNA: TGTGCCATCAGTGAAAGTGGGACAAGGGGAGGTACTGAGCACTTCTTC. Amino acids: CAISESGTRGGTEHFF.

As regards this clonotype: Relative to the germline gene, one junction end is altered; a read error may explain this. This rearrangement joins TRBV6-1 to TRBJ1-2; 10 positions match TRBD1. Germline values: CDR1 MNHNS, CDR2 SASEGT. There are 13 residues in the CDR3. The CDR3 protein is CASRRTGGGGYAF. In DNA, the CDR3 is TGTGCCAGCAGGAGGACAGGGGGAGGTGGTTACGCCTTC.

This clonotype was found a few times. V and J are TRBV2 and TRBJ2-1, with D uncertain. The CDR3 has 14 amino acids. V was shortened by 4 bases and J by 0 bases, with 7 bases between the two germline ends. CDR1 and CDR2 (germline): SNHLY, FYNNEI. CDR3 sequence reads: CASSVLLSYNEQFF. The CDR3 DNA follows: TGTGCCAGCAGTGTACTGCTCTCCTACAATGAGCAGTTCTTC. Complete variable domain (other parts from reference TRBV2 and TRBJ2-1): EPEVTQTPSHQVTQMGQEVILRCVPISNHLYFYWYRQILGQKVEFLVSFYNNEISEKSEIFDDQFSVERPDGSNFTLKIRSTKLEDSAMYFCASSVLLSYNEQFFGPGTRLTVL.

About this clonotype: An end of the junction differs from the germline gene, which may be a read error. This sequence joins TRBV10-2 and TRBJ2-7, with D unresolved. Germline V lookup: CDR1 WSHSY, CDR2 SAAADI. The CDR3 covers 12 residues. CDR3 DNA: TGCGCCAGCGGTGACGACAACCACGAGCAGTACTTC. This encodes CASGDDNHEQYF.

The chain carries TRBV11-2 and TRBJ2-6, with D possibly being TRBD1 (5 bases). CDR3 size: 15 residues. Looked up from germline, CDR1 is SGHAT and CDR2 is FQNNGV. Trimming removed 10 bases from V and 18 bases from J, with 31 bases in between. The DNA of the CDR3 is TGTGCCACCCAGTGGCCGCGCTCTGGGGCCAACATCCCGACTTTC. As protein: CATQWPRSGANIPTF.

Note on this clonotype: A read error may account for a junction end that differs from germline. The chain links TRBV5-4 to TRBJ2-1, with 7 bases identical to TRBD1. The germline CDR1 and CDR2 sequences are SGHNT and YYREEE (reference sequence). The CDR3 covers 15 residues. The CDR3 DNA reads as TGTGCCAGCAGCTTAACAGGGGATAGTTACAATGAGCAGTTCTTT. Encoded protein: CASSLTGDSYNEQFF.

This clonotype was recorded a few times. A much larger clone sits a single nucleotide away, making a read error possible. The chain is built from TRBV6-5 and TRBJ2-3; 8 bases agree with TRBD1. Germline values: CDR1 MNHEY, CDR2 SVGAGI. The V gene end was trimmed by 5 bases and the J gene end by 2 bases; junction bases not matched to a gene: 3. The CDR3 contains 14 residues. The CDR3 bases are TGTGCCAGCAGTGTGACAGGGGCCACAGATACGCAGTATTTT. Its translation: CASSVTGATDTQYF.

Notes on this clonotype: One end of the junction fails to match germline, which may point to a read error. V is TRBV29-1 and J is TRBJ1-5; no definite D call. Germline V gene data show CDR1 as SQVTM and CDR2 as ANQGSEA. The length of the CDR3 is 13 residues. CDR3 DNA sequence: TGCAGCGTTATTAGTCAAAGCAATCAGCCCCGGCATTTT. Translated: CSVISQSNQPRHF.

This clonotype was detected a few times. The genes are TRBV11-2 and TRBJ2-1; the match to TRBD2 covers 9 bases. The CDR3 is 14 amino acids. Germline CDR1 reads SGHAT; CDR2 reads FQNNGV. V trimming: 0 bases; J trimming: 15 bases; junction bases outside the gene matches: 9. The CDR3 DNA reads TGTGCCAGCAGCTTAGATGCTAGCGGGATGTCTCTGTTCTTC. It encodes CASSLDASGMSLFF.

To note about this clonotype: At one end the junction does not follow the germline gene, possibly because of a read error. The chain's CDR3 is CASSFGNSQNF. The CDR3 coding sequence is TGTGCCAGCAGCTTTGGAAACAGTCAGAACTTC. The chain has TRBV11-1 and TRBJ2-4; D not certain. The CDR3 runs to 11 residues. In germline, CDR1 is SGHAT, CDR2 FQDESV (reference sequence). The full variable domain, rest sourced from reference TRBV11-1 and TRBJ2-4, is EAEVAQSPRYKITEKSQAVAFWCDPISGHATLYWYRQILGQGPELLVQFQDESVVDDSQLPKDRFSAERLKGVDSTLKIQPAELGDSAMYLCASSFGNSQNFGAGTRLSVL.

This clonotype was found many times. The chain carries TRBV11-2 and TRBJ2-1; weak D call: TRBD1 (6 bases). CDR3 length: 15 residues. V was trimmed by 7 bases and J by 2 bases, leaving 15 bases between them. Germline V gives CDR1 SGHAT, CDR2 FQNNGV. The CDR3 DNA is TGTGCCAGCACCCCCCCCGGGACAACCTACAATGAGCAGTTCTTC. Encoded protein: CASTPPGTTYNEQFF.

Notes on this clonotype: With a much larger clone just one base away, this may be a read error. A read error is likely, as this CDR3 ends without the conserved phenylalanine or tryptophan. CDR3 sequence reads: CASSQEGQGGQETQYY. DNA for the CDR3: TGTGCCAGCAGCCAAGAAGGCCAGGGGGGTCAAGAGACCCAGTACTAC. V is TRBV4-2 and J is TRBJ2-5; a weak D match, TRBD1 (7 bases). The V gene's germline CDR1 is LGHNA and CDR2 YNFKEQ. The CDR3 extends over 16 amino acids. The germline V and J ends were trimmed by 0 bases and 2 bases, with 13 bases remaining between them.

About this clonotype itself: This likely comes from a read error, as the CDR3 has no conserved phenylalanine or tryptophan at its end. This chain joins TRBV12-3 or TRBV12-4 and TRBJ1-1, with D unresolved. The CDR3 runs 13 residues. V was shortened by 5 bases and J by 10 bases, with 17 bases between the two germline ends. DNA of the CDR3: TGTGCCAGCAGTCCTGGGCGGGCCCTTTCAGCTTTCATT. Residues: CASSPGRALSAFI.

The V gene is TRBV5-1, the J gene TRBJ2-5; D remains ambiguous. Germline V gene lookup returns CDR1 SGHRS and CDR2 YFSETQ. There are 13 residues in the CDR3. Trimming cost V 4 bases and J 5 bases, with 12 bases left between them. CDR3 bases: TGCGCCAGCAGCAAAGAAGTCAGCGAGACCCAGTACTTC. This gives the protein CASSKEVSETQYF.